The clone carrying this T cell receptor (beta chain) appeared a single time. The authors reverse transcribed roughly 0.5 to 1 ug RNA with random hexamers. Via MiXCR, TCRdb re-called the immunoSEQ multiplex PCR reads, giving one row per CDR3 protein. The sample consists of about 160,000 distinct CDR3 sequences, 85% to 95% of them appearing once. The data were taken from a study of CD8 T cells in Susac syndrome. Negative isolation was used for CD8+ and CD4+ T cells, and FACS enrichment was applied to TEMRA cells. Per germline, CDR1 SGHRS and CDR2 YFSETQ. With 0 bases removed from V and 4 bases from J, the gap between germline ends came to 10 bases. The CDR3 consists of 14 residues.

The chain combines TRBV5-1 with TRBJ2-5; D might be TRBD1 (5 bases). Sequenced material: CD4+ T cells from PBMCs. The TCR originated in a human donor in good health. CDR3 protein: CASSLGHQGETQYF. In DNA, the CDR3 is TGCGCCAGCAGCTTGGGACACCAGGGAGAGACCCAGTACTTC.